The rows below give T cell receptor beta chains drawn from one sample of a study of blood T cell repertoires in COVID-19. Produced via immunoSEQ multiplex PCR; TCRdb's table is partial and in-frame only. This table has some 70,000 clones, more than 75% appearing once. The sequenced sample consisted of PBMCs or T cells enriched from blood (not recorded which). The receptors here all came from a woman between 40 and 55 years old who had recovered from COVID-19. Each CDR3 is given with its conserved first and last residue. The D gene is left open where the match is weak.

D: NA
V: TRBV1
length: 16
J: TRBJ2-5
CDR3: CTSTLLSSEPQETQYF

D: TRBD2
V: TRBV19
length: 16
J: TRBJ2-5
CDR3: CASSILAGAGKETQYF

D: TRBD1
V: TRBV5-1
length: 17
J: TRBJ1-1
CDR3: CASSLGDRGDWSTEAFF

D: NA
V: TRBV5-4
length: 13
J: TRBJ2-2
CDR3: CATQGPRSGELFF

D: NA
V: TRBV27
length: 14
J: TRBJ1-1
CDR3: CASYTGGGRNEAFF

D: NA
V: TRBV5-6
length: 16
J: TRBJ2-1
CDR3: CASSLWRGRSYNEQFF

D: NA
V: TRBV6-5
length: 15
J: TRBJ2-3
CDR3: CASSDSGIFTDTQYF

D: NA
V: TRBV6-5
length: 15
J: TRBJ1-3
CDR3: CASSYSGGSGNTIYF

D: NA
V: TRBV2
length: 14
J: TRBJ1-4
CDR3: CASSEGGSNEKLFF

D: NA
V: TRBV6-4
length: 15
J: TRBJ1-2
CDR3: CASSDSPDTFYGYTF

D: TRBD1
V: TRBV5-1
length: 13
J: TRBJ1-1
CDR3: CASSTWTGGEAFF

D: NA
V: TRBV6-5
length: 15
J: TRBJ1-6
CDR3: CASSYRGEGRSPLHF

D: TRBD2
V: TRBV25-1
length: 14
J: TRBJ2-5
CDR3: CASSELAGFETQYF

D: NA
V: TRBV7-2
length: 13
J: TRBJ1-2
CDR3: CASSLDSNYGYTF

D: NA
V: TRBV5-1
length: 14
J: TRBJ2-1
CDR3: CASSLELRNNEQFF

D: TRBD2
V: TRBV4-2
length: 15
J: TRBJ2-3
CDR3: CASSQDQLAGATQYF

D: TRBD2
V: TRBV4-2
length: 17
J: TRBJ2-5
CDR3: CASSQYSSGGPKETQYF

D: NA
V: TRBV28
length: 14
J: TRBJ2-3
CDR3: CASTLGGGPDTQYF

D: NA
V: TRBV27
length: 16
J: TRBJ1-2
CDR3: CASSLYPGGANYGYTF

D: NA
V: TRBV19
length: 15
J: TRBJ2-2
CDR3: CASSIRFATAGELFF

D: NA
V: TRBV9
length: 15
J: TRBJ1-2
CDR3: CASSVEGGQNYGYTF

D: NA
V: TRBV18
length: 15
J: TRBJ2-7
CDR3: CASSPQARVSYEQYF

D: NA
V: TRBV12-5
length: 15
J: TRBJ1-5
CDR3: CASGSKGREDQPQHF

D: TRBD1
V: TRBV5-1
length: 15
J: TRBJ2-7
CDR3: CASSTGQGAGYEQYF

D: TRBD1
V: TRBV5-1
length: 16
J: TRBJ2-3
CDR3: CASSSRDRGWIDTQYF

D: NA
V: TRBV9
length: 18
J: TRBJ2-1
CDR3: CASSPHISLAHPYNEQFF

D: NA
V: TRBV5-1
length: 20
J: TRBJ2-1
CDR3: CASSLGFSGVKRSSYNEQFF

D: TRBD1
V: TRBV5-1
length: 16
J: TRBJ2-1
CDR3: CASSLVGQGVDNEQFF

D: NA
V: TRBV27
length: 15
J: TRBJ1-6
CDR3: CASSIRGLIDSPLHF

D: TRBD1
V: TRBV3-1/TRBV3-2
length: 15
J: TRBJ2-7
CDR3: CASSAGTGGRYEQYF

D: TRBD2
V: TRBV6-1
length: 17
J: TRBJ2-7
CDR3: CASSEALRGGADHEQYF

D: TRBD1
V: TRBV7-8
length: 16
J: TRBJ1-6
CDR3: CASSLMSQGASSPLHF

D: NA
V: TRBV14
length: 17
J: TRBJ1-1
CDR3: CASSQDPSYGTDTEAFF

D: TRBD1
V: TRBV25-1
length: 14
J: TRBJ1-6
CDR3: CASSETGQGSPLHF

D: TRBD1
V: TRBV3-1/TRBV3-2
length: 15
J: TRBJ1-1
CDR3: CASSPRQGADTEAFF

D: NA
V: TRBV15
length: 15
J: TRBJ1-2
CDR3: CATSFGSPGQRGYTF

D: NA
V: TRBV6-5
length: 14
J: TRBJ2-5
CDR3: CASSRLGIQETQYF

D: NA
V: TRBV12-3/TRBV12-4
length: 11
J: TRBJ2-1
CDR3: CASSSGNEQFF

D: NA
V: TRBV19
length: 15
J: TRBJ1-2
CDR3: CASSPQQSHNYGYTF

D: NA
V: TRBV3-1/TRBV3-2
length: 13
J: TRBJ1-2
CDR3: CASSQVEGGGYTF

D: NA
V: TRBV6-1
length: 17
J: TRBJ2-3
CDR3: CASSEEGVFSSTDTQYF

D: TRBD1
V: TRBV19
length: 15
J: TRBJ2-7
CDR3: CASSADRGRGYEQYF

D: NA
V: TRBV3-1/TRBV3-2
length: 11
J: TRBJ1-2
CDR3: CASSQDSGYTF

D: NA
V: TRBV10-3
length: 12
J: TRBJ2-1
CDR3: CAISSSLDEQFF

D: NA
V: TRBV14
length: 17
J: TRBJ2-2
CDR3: CASSPDGGGVSAGELFF

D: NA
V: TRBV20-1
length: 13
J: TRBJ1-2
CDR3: CSASFGGDYGYTF

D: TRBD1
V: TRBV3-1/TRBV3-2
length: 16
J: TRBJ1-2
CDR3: CASSHYRTGGNYGYTF

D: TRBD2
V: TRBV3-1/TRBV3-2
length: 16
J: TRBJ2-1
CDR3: CASSQNGGGTYNEQFF

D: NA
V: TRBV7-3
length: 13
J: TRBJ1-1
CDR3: CASSFGGSAEAFF

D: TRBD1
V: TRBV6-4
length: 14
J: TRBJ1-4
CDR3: CASGTGHPNEKLFF

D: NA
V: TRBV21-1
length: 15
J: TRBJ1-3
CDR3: CASSAPRKDRPTIYF

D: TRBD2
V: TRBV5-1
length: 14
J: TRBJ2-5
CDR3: CASGVAGGQETQYF

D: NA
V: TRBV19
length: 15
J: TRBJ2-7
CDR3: CASSDTGFGIYEQYF

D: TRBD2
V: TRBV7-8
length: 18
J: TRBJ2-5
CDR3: CASSFQRGALRSQETQYF

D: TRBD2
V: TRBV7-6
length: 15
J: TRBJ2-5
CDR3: CASSFLRGAQETQYF

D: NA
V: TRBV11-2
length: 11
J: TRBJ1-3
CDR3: CASSLGATIYF

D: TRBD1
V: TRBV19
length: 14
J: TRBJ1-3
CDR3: CASIRQGQGNTIYF

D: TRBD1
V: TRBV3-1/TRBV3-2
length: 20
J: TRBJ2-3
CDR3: CASSKGKGQSLKVSTDTQYF

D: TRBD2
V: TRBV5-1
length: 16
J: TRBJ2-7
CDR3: CASSSASGGSSYEQYF

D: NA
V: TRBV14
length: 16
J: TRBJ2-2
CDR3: CASSQDQGINTGELFF